The 10 T cell receptor beta chains below come from one sample, sequenced in a study of a mutant IDH1 vaccine in newly diagnosed glioma. Documented time point: baseline, week 1 (first vaccination visit). Treatment of the sample: pre-vaccination baseline after standard-of-care therapy. The repertoire was sequenced with immunoSEQ multiplex PCR; TCRdb's copy has only in-frame clones and lacks some. The sample lists roughly 41,000 clones; roughly 90% were seen once. This sample comprised PBMCs, obtained from a glioma patient treated with radiotherapy, temozolomide or both. These receptors were taken from a man younger than 30 with glioma.

The CDR3: CASSLSSGSEKLFF. CDR3 bases: TGTGCCAGCAGTTTATCAAGTGGTTCTGAAAAACTGTTTTTT. The J gene is TRBJ1-4, the V gene TRBV28; D unclear. The CDR3 has 14 amino acids. Germline-derived CDR1 and CDR2 are MDHEN and SYDVKM. V was trimmed by 1 base and J by 7 bases, leaving 10 bases between them.

CDR3 sequence: CASSPMTGELFF. The CDR3 nucleotides are TGTGCCAGCAGCCCCATGACCGGGGAGCTGTTTTTT. This rearrangement joins TRBV7-2 to TRBJ2-2; D gene ambiguous. Trimming pared 5 bases from V and 5 bases from J, leaving 6 bases between. The CDR3 is made up of 12 amino acids. The germline V gene encodes CDR1 SGHTA and CDR2 FQGNSA.

This clone was picked up one time. The V call is TRBV6-4, the J call TRBJ2-3; unclear D gene. The CDR3 is 15 amino acids. Deletions cut 6 bases from V and 2 bases from J, with 15 bases between. Germline V gene sequence: CDR1 MRHNA, CDR2 SNTAGT. CDR3 in amino acids: CASSLTGGATDTQYF. The CDR3 DNA reads TGTGCCAGCAGCCTGACGGGCGGAGCCACAGATACGCAGTATTTT.

V is TRBV5-1 and J is TRBJ1-2; TRBD1 might be the D (6 bases). From germline, CDR1 is SGHRS and CDR2 YFSETQ. Deletions cut 0 bases from V and 4 bases from J, with 16 bases between. CDR3 length equals 16 residues. The CDR3 bases are TGCGCCAGCAGCTTGGGGGACACCGGCGGACGCTATGGCTACACCTTC. This translates into CASSLGDTGGRYGYTF.

The rearrangement joins TRBV7-2 to TRBJ1-5; 11 nucleotides align to TRBD1. In germline, CDR1 is SGHTA, CDR2 FQGNSA. The CDR3 loop spans 15 amino acids. Trimming removed 5 bases from V and 6 bases from J; junction bases left unmatched: 6. Written as DNA, the CDR3 is TGTGCCAGCAGCCCCCGGACAGGGGGCATTCAGCCCCAGCATTTT. It translates to CASSPRTGGIQPQHF.

The V gene is TRBV2, the J gene TRBJ1-1; 10 nucleotides align to TRBD1. CDR1 and CDR2 (germline): SNHLY, FYNNEI. Losses at the gene ends were 8 bases for V and 0 bases for J; bases not matched to a gene: 0. The CDR3 spans 13 residues. The CDR3 region has the DNA TGTGCCAGCGGGACAGGGGTGAACACTGAAGCTTTCTTT. Its protein is CASGTGVNTEAFF.

V gene TRBV19 combines with J gene TRBJ1-1; TRBD1 matches 8 bases. The V and J ends lost 5 bases and 5 bases, in that order; junction bases with no gene match: 10. The germline gives CDR1 LNHDA, CDR2 SQIVND (reference sequence). This CDR3 spans 15 amino acids. The CDR3 protein is CASSPSGQGGTEAFF. The CDR3 DNA sequence: TGTGCCAGTAGTCCGTCCGGACAGGGCGGAACTGAAGCTTTCTTT.

This clone was picked up one time. The V and J genes are TRBV12-2 and TRBJ2-7. TRBV12-2 is tagged as a pseudogene. The CDR3 totals 16 residues. The CDR3 sequence: CASRLAEEVTSYEQYF. CDR3 in DNA: TGTGCAAGTCGCTTAGCGGAAGAAGTAACATCCTACGAGCAGTACTTC.

This rearrangement joins TRBV5-1 to TRBJ2-1; 8 bases are shared with TRBD2. V shed 1 base, J shed 4 bases, and the junction held 4 bases outside the gene matches. Germline V gene data show CDR1 as SGHRS and CDR2 as YFSETQ. The CDR3 covers 15 residues. CDR3 in amino acids: CASSLPGGDYNEQFF. CDR3 DNA sequence: TGCGCCAGCAGCTTGCCGGGAGGGGATTACAATGAGCAGTTCTTC.

The rearrangement uses TRBV13 and TRBJ2-2; D is uncertain. The V end was cut by 5 bases, the J end by 1 base, with 5 bases between. Per germline, CDR1 PRHDT and CDR2 FYEKMQ (reference sequence). The CDR3 covers 13 residues. The CDR3 loop is CASSEMNTGELFF. CDR3 sequence (DNA): TGTGCCAGCAGCGAAATGAACACCGGGGAGCTGTTTTTT.